One sample yielded the 18 T cell receptor beta chains listed below, sequenced in a study of T-cell memory formation after mild COVID-19. TCRdb redid the calling of the 5' RACE reads with MiXCR, one entry per CDR3 protein. The profile covers approximately 150,000 distinct CDR3 sequences, with about 14% appearing a single time and 13% to 15% taken by the ten largest. The specimen was PBMCs or a T cell subset sorted from them (not recorded which). The receptor set was obtained from an adult woman who had mild COVID-19 (a few samples of this study predate the infection). Cell type and time point are not known.

This clonotype was picked up many times. The CDR3 DNA reads as TGTGCCAGCAGCTTGGGAGGGAGCGGGAGCAATCAGCCCCAGCATTTT. Translating gives CASSLGGSGSNQPQHF. The chain is built from TRBV5-5 and TRBJ1-5; no clear D. This CDR3 region has 16 residues. Trimming removed 0 bases at V and 1 base at J, with 11 bases between. The germline V gene encodes CDR1 SGHKS and CDR2 YYEKEE (reference sequence). The whole variable domain, remainder taken from reference TRBV5-5 and TRBJ1-5, is DAGVTQSPTHLIKTRGQQVTLRCSPISGHKSVSWYQQVLGQGPQFIFQYYEKEERGRGNFPDRFSARQFPNYSSELNVNALLLGDSALYLCASSLGGSGSNQPQHFGDGTRLSIL.

The V gene is TRBV23-1, the J gene TRBJ2-7; D gene uncertain. TRBV23-1 is filed as an ORF, its function uncertain. V lost 0 bases to trimming and J lost 5 bases, with 8 bases between them. The CDR3 covers 13 residues. CDR3 coding DNA: TGCGCCAGCAGTCAATCTGGGGTTCACGAGCAGTACTTC. It translates to CASSQSGVHEQYF.

This clonotype was observed a handful of times. This sequence joins TRBV29-1 and TRBJ2-2; weak D call: TRBD1 (6 bases). The germline CDR1 and CDR2 sequences are SQVTM and ANQGSEA. The CDR3 runs to 15 residues. The V end was cut by 2 bases, the J end by 2 bases, with 12 bases between. DNA for the CDR3: TGCAGCGTTGAAATCAGGGGTGTTAACACCGGGGAGCTGTTTTTT. Translated: CSVEIRGVNTGELFF.

The chain combines TRBV9 with TRBJ2-1; D is perhaps TRBD1 (5 bases). Trimming left V 4 bases short and J 5 bases short, with 16 bases between. The CDR3 runs to 15 residues. Germline V gene sequence: CDR1 SGDLS, CDR2 YYNGEE. This CDR3 reads CASSLGRGSNNEQFF. The CDR3 DNA reads as TGTGCCAGCAGCCTGGGGCGCGGTTCCAACAATGAGCAGTTCTTC.

The rearrangement links TRBV20-1 to TRBJ1-1; D gene uncertain. V was clipped by 5 bases and J by 4 bases, with 17 bases between them. Per the germline V gene, CDR1 is DFQATT and CDR2 is SNEGSKA (reference sequence). The CDR3 consists of 14 residues. The CDR3 DNA reads as TGCAGTGCTTCCGAAGGGTGGTCGGGCACTGAAGCTTTCTTT. Its protein product is CSASEGWSGTEAFF.

This clonotype occurred a few times. This chain connects TRBV5-1 to TRBJ2-7; maybe TRBD1 (5 bases). The V and J ends lost 4 bases and 6 bases respectively, with 11 bases between them. CDR1 is SGHRS and CDR2 is YFSETQ in the germline V gene. This CDR3 has 12 residues. The CDR3 reads CASSDGQSEQYF. In DNA, the CDR3 is TGCGCCAGCAGCGATGGACAATCCGAGCAGTACTTC.

The chain links TRBV4-1 to TRBJ2-2, with D hard to call. CDR1 MGHRA and CDR2 YSYEKL come from the germline V gene. CDR3 length: 13 amino acids. V was trimmed by 4 bases and J by 6 bases, leaving 9 bases between them. The CDR3 sequence: CASSLFWAGELFF. The CDR3 DNA is TGCGCCAGCAGCCTCTTCTGGGCCGGGGAGCTGTTTTTT.

In this sample, this clonotype turned up many times. This chain connects TRBV20-1 to TRBJ1-2; D is possibly TRBD1 (6 bases). V was clipped by 3 bases and J by 2 bases, with 28 bases between them. The CDR3 totals 19 residues. CDR1 and CDR2 (germline): DFQATT, SNEGSKA (reference sequence). In DNA form, the CDR3 reads TGCAGTGCTAGTCCAGCGACAACCCGACAACACAGGGACAACTATGGCTACACCTTC. Protein: CSASPATTRQHRDNYGYTF.

This clonotype has a handful of counts. This chain joins TRBV7-8 and TRBJ2-5, with 8 positions matching TRBD1. The ends lost 6 bases at V and 5 bases at J; junction bases unmatched: 23. Germline lookup yields CDR1 SGHVS and CDR2 FQNEAQ. The CDR3 extends over 19 amino acids. The CDR3 sequence: CASSQGAKERGSPRETQYF. CDR3 DNA: TGTGCCAGCAGTCAGGGGGCGAAAGAGAGGGGGAGCCCACGGGAGACCCAGTACTTC.

The sample holds a few counts of this clonotype. The chain combines TRBV11-3 with TRBJ2-1; the D gene could be TRBD1 or TRBD2 (5 bases each). This CDR3 has 17 residues. The V gene lost 6 bases and the J gene lost 1 base, with 19 bases spanning the gap. In germline, CDR1 is SGHNT, CDR2 YENEEA. The CDR3 region has the DNA TGTGCCAGCAGGGTGGGGGACGGGATTAGGTCCTACAATGAGCAGTTCTTC. Residues: CASRVGDGIRSYNEQFF.

The sample holds a few counts of this clonotype. This chain uses TRBV19 with TRBJ1-1; D remains unclear. Germline CDR1 and CDR2: LNHDA and SQIVND (reference sequence). CDR3 length: 15 amino acids. The V and J ends lost 1 base and 2 bases respectively, with 11 bases between them. The CDR3 sequence: CASSIGSAGNTEAFF. CDR3 coding DNA: TGTGCCAGTAGTATAGGGTCCGCGGGAAACACTGAAGCTTTCTTT.

The J gene is TRBJ2-3, the V gene TRBV6-6; D unresolved. Trimming stripped 2 bases from V and 6 bases from J, with 9 bases between. CDR3 length equals 13 residues. Germline V gives CDR1 MNHNY, CDR2 SVGAGI (reference sequence). CDR3 protein: CASSYEIMDTQYF. In DNA, the CDR3 is TGTGCCAGCAGTTACGAGATCATGGATACGCAGTATTTT.

CDR3 region: CASSRRTSRSYEQYF. The DNA for the CDR3 is TGTGCCAGCAGTCGCCGGACTAGCCGATCCTACGAGCAGTACTTC. The chain is built from TRBV2 and TRBJ2-7; 8 positions match TRBD2. The length of the CDR3 is 15 residues. The trim removed 5 bases at V and 1 base at J, leaving 7 bases unmatched. Per germline, CDR1 SNHLY and CDR2 FYNNEI.

This clonotype was counted a few times. The junction differs from germline at one of its ends, possibly a read error. The chain combines TRBV10-3 with TRBJ2-3; the D is unclear. The CDR3 runs 11 residues. Germline V lookup: CDR1 ENHRY, CDR2 SYGVKD. The CDR3 bases are TGTGCCATCAGTGACCTCGGATGGGCTTTTTTT. It specifies CAISDLGWAFF.

This clonotype was counted at least ten times. J is TRBJ2-3 and V is TRBV20-1; D ambiguous. CDR3 length equals 17 residues. V shed 0 bases and J shed 3 bases, with 19 bases lying between them. Germline assignment: CDR1 DFQATT and CDR2 SNEGSKA (reference sequence). The chain's CDR3 is CSARDPQRPPLTDTQYF. The CDR3 DNA reads TGCAGTGCTAGAGATCCTCAACGTCCCCCTTTAACAGATACGCAGTATTTT.

V and J are TRBV20-1 and TRBJ1-5; D is perhaps TRBD1 (6 bases). The CDR3 is 15 amino acids. Trimming removed 3 bases at V and 4 bases at J, with 16 bases between. CDR1 is DFQATT, CDR2 SNEGSKA, per germline (reference sequence). CDR3 bases: TGCAGTGCTAGGCTTACAGGGCGGGGTAATCAGCCCCAGCATTTT. As protein: CSARLTGRGNQPQHF.

This clonotype appeared a few times. V and J are TRBV29-1 and TRBJ1-1, with D perhaps matching TRBD1 (5 bases). The CDR3 loop spans 15 amino acids. Trimming removed 0 bases from V and 3 bases from J, with 14 bases in between. Germline V gene lookup returns CDR1 SQVTM and CDR2 ANQGSEA. The CDR3 loop reads CSVEDLGVLDTEAFF. DNA of the CDR3: TGCAGCGTTGAAGACCTGGGGGTGTTAGACACTGAAGCTTTCTTT.

This clonotype showed up many times. The gene calls are TRBV9 and TRBJ2-5; 8 bases line up with TRBD2. Germline V CDR1 and CDR2: SGDLS, YYNGEE. The CDR3 runs to 15 residues. J lost 5 bases, V lost 2 bases, and 8 bases had no gene match. The CDR3 DNA reads as TGTGCCAGCAGCGTGGGAGCGGGAGCGGGTGAGACCCAGTACTTC. As protein: CASSVGAGAGETQYF.